This T cell receptor (beta chain) originates from a study of regulatory T cells in long-lasting Graves disease. The overall study: It was over 5 years of antithyroid drugs, with positive TSH receptor antibodies, that meant persistent Graves' disease. Notes on the study in general: Examination was confined to peripheral blood, excluding thyroid tissue. Newly diagnosed patients had higher TCR diversity than persistent Graves' patients did.

A remark on this clonotype: Its target is not known.

Time point indicated: persistent/refractory GD, antithyroid drugs over 5 years with positive TRAb. TCR sequences were obtained from RNA taken from PBMCs. Looked up from germline, CDR1 is LGHDT and CDR2 is YNNKEL (reference sequence). The V gene end was trimmed by 2 bases and the J gene end by 8 bases; junction bases not matched to a gene: 3. The CDR3 runs to 13 residues. To make TCR beta libraries, researchers used iRepertoire HTBI primers and Arm-PCR of CDR3 regions. A single record per CDR3 protein comes from TCRdb applying MiXCR to the multiplex PCR reads. The sample comprises about 450,000 distinct CDR3 sequences, roughly a quarter of which are singletons, and roughly 30% rests with the top ten.

The chain is built from TRBV3-1 and TRBJ1-2, with 9 bases identical to TRBD1. Sequencing used peripheral blood mononuclear cells (PBMCs), obtained when the disease was refractory, from a patient treated with antithyroid drugs. This clonotype was sampled from a female donor with Graves disease. In DNA, the CDR3 is TGTGCCAGCAGCCAAACAGGGGGCCCAGGCTACACCTTC. It specifies CASSQTGGPGYTF.